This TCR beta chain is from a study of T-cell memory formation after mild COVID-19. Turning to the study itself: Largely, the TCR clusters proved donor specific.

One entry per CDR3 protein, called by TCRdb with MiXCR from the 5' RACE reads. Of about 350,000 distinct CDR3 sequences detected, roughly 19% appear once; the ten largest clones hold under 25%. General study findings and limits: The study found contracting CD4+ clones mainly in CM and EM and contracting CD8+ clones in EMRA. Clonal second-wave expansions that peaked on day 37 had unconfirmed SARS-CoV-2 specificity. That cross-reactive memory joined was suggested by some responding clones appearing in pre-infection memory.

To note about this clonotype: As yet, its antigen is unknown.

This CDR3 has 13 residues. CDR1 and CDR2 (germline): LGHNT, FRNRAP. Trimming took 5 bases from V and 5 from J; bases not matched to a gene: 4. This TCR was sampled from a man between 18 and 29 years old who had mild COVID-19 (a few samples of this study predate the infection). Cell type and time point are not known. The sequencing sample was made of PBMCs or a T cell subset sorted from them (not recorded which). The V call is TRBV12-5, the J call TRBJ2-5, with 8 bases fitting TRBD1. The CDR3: CASGVTGAETQYF. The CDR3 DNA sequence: TGTGCTAGTGGTGTGACAGGGGCGGAGACCCAGTACTTC.